What follows are 31 T cell receptor beta chains derived from one specimen sequenced in a study of blood T cells in healthy people across ages. Through a sample-barcoded 5' primer and a J-beta primer mix, a second PCR was run for roughly 6 to 11 cycles. Using its own MiXCR run on the 5' RACE reads, TCRdb lists one record per CDR3 protein. The repertoire has 1,500,000 or so distinct CDR3 sequences, around 59% of them found once; the top ten carry about 6.3%. Sequencing was done on a sample of blood. These receptors all come from a young man in good health.

CDR3: CSVLGFRASYGYTF. The DNA of the CDR3 is TGCAGCGTTCTGGGGTTCAGGGCCAGCTATGGCTACACCTTC. The V gene is TRBV29-1, the J gene TRBJ1-2, with TRBD1 as a possible D gene (5 bases). This CDR3 has 14 residues. CDR1 SQVTM and CDR2 ANQGSEA come from the germline V gene. Trimming cost V 5 bases and J 4 bases, with 17 bases left between them.

The chain employs TRBV27 and TRBJ1-1; the match to TRBD1 covers 10 bases. CDR1 and CDR2 (germline): MNHEY, SMNVEV (reference sequence). The CDR3 runs to 13 residues. Trimming cost V 8 bases and J 6 bases; bases outside gene matches: 6. CDR3 in DNA: TGTGCCAGCGGGACAGGGGAGAGCGCTGAAGCTTTCTTT. Translated: CASGTGESAEAFF.

The chain recombines TRBV27 with TRBJ2-6, with TRBD1 matching 9 bases. CDR1 MNHEY and CDR2 SMNVEV come from the germline V gene (reference sequence). The V segment lost 4 bases and the J segment 0 bases; nucleotides outside the gene matches: 7. The CDR3 totals 18 residues. The CDR3 spells CASSSPTGGYSGANVLTF. CDR3 bases: TGTGCCAGCAGTTCGCCAACAGGGGGCTACTCTGGGGCCAACGTCCTGACTTTC.

The chain employs TRBV6-2 or TRBV6-3 and TRBJ1-5; 12 bases are a match to TRBD1. The CDR3 has 16 residues. The germline gives CDR1 MNHEY, CDR2 SVGEGT. With 7 bases clipped from V and 8 bases from J, the junction kept 12 bases outside the gene matches. CDR3 loop: CASTYRAGQGAEPQHF. The CDR3 DNA follows: TGTGCCAGCACCTATCGGGCGGGACAGGGGGCTGAGCCCCAGCATTTT.

The V and J genes are TRBV4-1 and TRBJ1-2; D ambiguous. The CDR3 is 14 residues long. Per germline, CDR1 MGHRA and CDR2 YSYEKL. Trimming removed 1 base at V and 5 bases at J, with 11 bases between. This CDR3 reads CASSQGDTRYGYTF. CDR3 coding DNA: TGCGCCAGCAGCCAAGGAGACACGAGGTATGGCTACACCTTC.

This clonotype was picked up one time. The chain employs TRBV4-1 and TRBJ1-4; 7 bases match TRBD1. The ends lost 1 base at V and 4 bases at J; junction bases unmatched: 3. CDR3 length: 15 amino acids. CDR1 MGHRA and CDR2 YSYEKL come from the germline V gene. The CDR3 here is CASSQVGQSNEKLFF. CDR3 DNA sequence: TGCGCCAGCAGCCAAGTGGGACAGAGTAATGAAAAACTGTTTTTT.

A few counts support this clonotype. The chain uses TRBV20-1 and TRBJ2-7; D gene uncertain. The CDR3 extends over 13 amino acids. The V gene's germline CDR1 is DFQATT and CDR2 SNEGSKA (reference sequence). Trimming cost V 0 bases and J 2 bases, with 8 bases left between them. CDR3 coding DNA: TGCAGTGCTAGAGATTCGCGGACCTACGAGCAGTACTTC. Its protein product is CSARDSRTYEQYF.

The rearrangement links TRBV12-3 or TRBV12-4 to TRBJ2-7; tentative D call: TRBD2 (5 bases). The length of the CDR3 is 14 residues. Trimming left V 5 bases short and J 3 bases short, with 14 bases between. In nucleotides, the CDR3 is TGTGCCAGCAGTATAGGGAGTCTTTACTACGAGCAGTACTTC. Residues: CASSIGSLYYEQYF.

The chain recombines TRBV28 with TRBJ1-2, with TRBD1 matching 7 bases. Germline V lookup: CDR1 MDHEN, CDR2 SYDVKM. The V gene end was trimmed by 3 bases and the J gene end by 4 bases; junction bases not matched to a gene: 14. This CDR3 has 17 amino acids. CDR3 nucleotides: TGTGCCAGCAGTTTGAAAGGGGGCGCCTTTACGGGCTATGGCTACACCTTC. Translating it yields CASSLKGGAFTGYGYTF.

The chain couples TRBV7-2 to TRBJ1-6; D perhaps matches TRBD1 (6 bases). This CDR3 is 14 amino acids long. V was pared by 2 bases and J by 10 bases, with 12 bases between. Germline assignment: CDR1 SGHTA and CDR2 FQGNSA. As DNA, the CDR3 is TGTGCCAGCAGCTTAATCCAGGGGATCTCACCCCTCCACTTT. Translating it yields CASSLIQGISPLHF. The whole variable domain, filled in from reference TRBV7-2 and TRBJ1-6, reads GAGVSQSPSNKVTEKGKDVELRCDPISGHTALYWYRQSLGQGLEFLIYFQGNSAPDKSGLPSDRFSAERTGGSVSTLTIQRTQQEDSAVYLCASSLIQGISPLHFGNGTRLTVT.

The chain uses TRBV7-9 and TRBJ1-1; D remains unclear. The CDR3 length is 12 residues. V lost 8 bases to trimming and J lost 7 bases, with 14 bases between them. CDR1 and CDR2 from the germline V gene are SEHNR and FQNEAQ (reference sequence). CDR3 sequence: CASGASGVEAFF. CDR3 DNA sequence: TGTGCCAGCGGTGCCTCGGGAGTTGAAGCTTTCTTT. The whole variable domain, remainder taken from reference TRBV7-9 and TRBJ1-1, is DTGVSQNPRHKITKRGQNVTFRCDPISEHNRLYWYRQTLGQGPEFLTYFQNEAQLEKSRLLSDRFSAERPKGSFSTLEIQRTEQGDSAMYLCASGASGVEAFFGQGTRLTVV.

This chain uses TRBV20-1 with TRBJ1-2, with 9 bases matching TRBD1. Unmatched junction bases numbered 4, after V lost 2 bases and J lost 0 bases. Germline CDR1 and CDR2: DFQATT and SNEGSKA (reference sequence). The CDR3 runs to 15 residues. The CDR3 nucleotides read TGCAGTGCTAGACCGGGACAGGGTTCTAACTATGGCTACACCTTC. This gives the protein CSARPGQGSNYGYTF.

Only a few counts were recorded for this clonotype. The V and J genes are TRBV20-1 and TRBJ2-7; the D gene is possibly TRBD1 (5 bases). The CDR3 extends over 18 amino acids. V lost 2 bases and J lost 5, with 28 bases in between. Per germline, CDR1 DFQATT and CDR2 SNEGSKA (reference sequence). CDR3 sequence: CSARPNLDSGKGNNEQYF. DNA of the CDR3: TGCAGTGCTAGACCGAATTTAGATTCAGGGAAGGGGAACAACGAGCAGTACTTC.

V is TRBV20-1 and J is TRBJ2-7; tentatively, D is TRBD1 (7 bases). The CDR3 contains 18 residues. V lost 0 bases, J lost 1 base, and 22 bases lay in between. The germline V gene encodes CDR1 DFQATT and CDR2 SNEGSKA (reference sequence). CDR3 sequence: CSAREIRGKAGPSYEQYF. For the CDR3, the DNA is TGCAGTGCTAGAGAGATCAGGGGGAAGGCGGGACCTTCCTACGAGCAGTACTTC.

The V gene is TRBV14, the J gene TRBJ1-2; tentative D call: TRBD1 (5 bases). Germline CDR1 and CDR2: SGHDN and FVKESK. V lost 4 bases and J 7 bases, leaving 16 bases between the germline ends. The CDR3 has 14 residues. CDR3 DNA sequence: TGTGCCAGCAGCCGAGGGACTCCCGGGAGTGGCTACACCTTC. Protein: CASSRGTPGSGYTF.

This clonotype occurred a few times. The chain couples TRBV12-5 to TRBJ2-7; 7 bases are shared with TRBD1. V trimming: 6 bases; J trimming: 4 bases; junction bases outside the gene matches: 3. CDR3 length equals 12 residues. From germline, CDR1 is LGHNT and CDR2 FRNRAP. This chain's CDR3 is CASGTGWYEQYF. DNA for the CDR3: TGTGCTAGTGGGACAGGGTGGTACGAGCAGTACTTC. The entire variable domain, with the rest obtained from reference TRBV12-5 and TRBJ2-7, is as follows: DARVTQTPRHKVTEMGQEVTMRCQPILGHNTVFWYRQTMMQGLELLAYFRNRAPLDDSGMPKDRFSAEMPDATLATLKIQPSEPRDSAVYFCASGTGWYEQYFGPGTRLTVT.

The table lists this clonotype with a few counts. V is TRBV29-1 and J is TRBJ2-7; 9 bases are a match to TRBD1. This CDR3 contains 15 residues. Germline CDR1 reads SQVTM; CDR2 reads ANQGSEA. After removal of 6 bases from V and 0 bases from J, the junction contained 9 bases not matched to a gene. The CDR3: CSVARDRVSSYEQYF. The CDR3 bases are TGCAGCGTCGCAAGGGACAGGGTAAGCTCCTACGAGCAGTACTTC.

The chain joins TRBV27 to TRBJ1-2; weak D call: TRBD1 (5 bases). The CDR3 is 15 amino acids. The V and J ends lost 6 bases and 5 bases respectively, with 19 bases between them. In germline, CDR1 is MNHEY, CDR2 SMNVEV (reference sequence). The CDR3 DNA follows: TGTGCCAGCAGCCCTACCTTTGGGGGAACTTATGGCTACACCTTC. Translated: CASSPTFGGTYGYTF.

This chain joins TRBV10-1 and TRBJ2-7, with TRBD1 identical over 7 bases. V was pared by 6 bases and J by 5 bases, with 22 bases of the junction left unmatched. Germline V gene sequence: CDR1 WNHNN, CDR2 SYGVQD (reference sequence). This CDR3 is built from 18 residues. CDR3 nucleotides: TGCGCCAGCAGACCCCGAATAAGAAGACAGGGTTTCTGCCACGAGCAGTACTTC. Translation gives CASRPRIRRQGFCHEQYF.

This clonotype was picked up a small number of times. The gene calls are TRBV6-2 or TRBV6-3 and TRBJ2-1; no firm D call. V shed 6 bases and J shed 5 bases, with 11 bases lying between them. CDR3 length: 13 residues. Germline-derived CDR1 and CDR2 are MNHEY and SVGEGT. The CDR3 loop reads CASSSTQNNEQFF. CDR3 sequence (DNA): TGTGCCAGCAGCTCGACCCAAAACAATGAGCAGTTCTTC.

As DNA, the CDR3 is TGTGCCAGCAGCGTAGGGAGCGGGAGCTCCTACGAGCAGTTCTTC. Residues: CASSVGSGSSYEQFF. J is TRBJ2-1 and V is TRBV9, with 8 bases fitting TRBD2. Germline assignment: CDR1 SGDLS and CDR2 YYNGEE. The V gene end was trimmed by 0 bases and the J gene end by 10 bases; junction bases not matched to a gene: 9. The CDR3 totals 15 residues.

The chain has TRBV4-1 and TRBJ2-3; D gene uncertain. This CDR3 contains 15 residues. CDR1 MGHRA and CDR2 YSYEKL come from the germline V gene. Trimming shortened V by 4 bases and J by 0 bases, and 11 bases separated the two germline ends. CDR3: CASSREVESTDTQYF. The CDR3, as DNA: TGCGCCAGCAGCCGAGAAGTCGAAAGCACAGATACGCAGTATTTT.

This chain's CDR3 is CASSLELGHNEQYF. CDR3 sequence (DNA): TGTGCCAGCAGCTTAGAGCTGGGCCACAATGAGCAGTACTTC. V and J are TRBV11-2 and TRBJ2-7; D is uncertain. The CDR3 has 14 amino acids. V gave up 0 bases and J gave up 7 bases, with 13 bases separating them. Germline CDR1 and CDR2: SGHAT and FQNNGV.

The V and J genes are TRBV5-1 and TRBJ1-1; possibly TRBD1 for D (6 bases). The CDR3 is 16 residues long. Germline-derived CDR1 and CDR2 are SGHRS and YFSETQ. Between the trimmed V and J ends, which lost 0 bases and 0 bases, there was a span of 12 bases. This chain's CDR3 is CASSLGTARMNTEAFF. Written as DNA, the CDR3 is TGCGCCAGCAGCTTGGGGACAGCCAGAATGAACACTGAAGCTTTCTTT.

The chain is built from TRBV7-7 and TRBJ2-2; 10 nucleotides match TRBD1. The V and J ends lost 3 bases and 7 bases, in that order; junction bases with no gene match: 8. The CDR3 length is 16 residues. CDR1 and CDR2 (germline): SSHAT, FNYEAQ (reference sequence). The CDR3 sequence is CASSLDPGQGIGELFF. The CDR3 nucleotides are TGTGCCAGCAGCTTGGATCCGGGACAGGGGATCGGGGAGCTGTTTTTT.

CDR3 region: CASNHGPFGEPQHF. The CDR3 nucleotides read TGTGCCAGCAACCACGGACCATTCGGCGAGCCCCAGCATTTT. The V gene is TRBV6-6, the J gene TRBJ1-5; D gene ambiguous. CDR3 length: 14 residues. V dropped 7 bases and J dropped 8 bases, with 18 bases sitting between them. CDR1 and CDR2 from the germline V gene are MNHNY and SVGAGI (reference sequence).

The chain recombines TRBV6-1 with TRBJ2-6, with TRBD1 matching over 10 bases. The CDR3 covers 17 residues. Looked up from germline, CDR1 is MNHNS and CDR2 is SASEGT. The V and J ends lost 7 bases and 0 bases, in that order; junction bases with no gene match: 6. For the CDR3, the DNA is TGTGCCAGCAAATTTGGACAGGGGGTCTCTGGGGCCAACGTCCTGACTTTC. Translating gives CASKFGQGVSGANVLTF.

The J gene is TRBJ2-7, the V gene TRBV10-3; 9 bases line up with TRBD1. V shed 9 bases and J 5 bases; nucleotides not matched to a gene: 5. The CDR3 consists of 12 residues. The germline V gene encodes CDR1 ENHRY and CDR2 SYGVKD. The CDR3 bases are TGTGCCATTCGGGACAGGGTTAACGAGCAGTACTTC. Protein: CAIRDRVNEQYF.

The chain combines TRBV7-2 with TRBJ2-1; unclear D gene. V lost 5 bases and J 9 bases, leaving 14 bases between the germline ends. This CDR3 is built from 13 residues. The germline CDR1 and CDR2 sequences are SGHTA and FQGNSA. The CDR3 DNA reads as TGTGCCAGCAGCGTAGAACGGTACGGTGAGCAGTTCTTC. Its translation is CASSVERYGEQFF.

This clonotype was seen more than once but under ten times. The chain joins TRBV29-1 to TRBJ1-2; a possible D gene is TRBD1 (5 bases). CDR3 size: 15 residues. Germline CDR1 SQVTM, CDR2 ANQGSEA. Trimming took off 3 bases at V and 0 bases at J, with 14 bases between the two ends. In DNA, the CDR3 is TGCAGCGTTGAGACAGCCCCCTCTACTAACTATGGCTACACCTTC. Its translation is CSVETAPSTNYGYTF.

CDR3 protein: CSVDLRFDRGVNYGYTF. The CDR3 DNA reads TGCAGCGTTGACCTACGATTCGACAGGGGCGTTAACTATGGCTACACCTTC. This chain joins TRBV29-1 and TRBJ1-2, with 8 bases lining up with TRBD1. CDR3 size: 17 residues. The V segment lost 3 bases and the J segment 1 base; nucleotides outside the gene matches: 13. The V gene's germline CDR1 is SQVTM and CDR2 ANQGSEA.